These 17 T cell receptor beta chains originate from one sample sequenced in a study of T cell responses to AZD1222 COVID-19 vaccine. TCRdb's table, derived via immunoSEQ multiplex PCR, lists solely in-frame clones and lacks some. This sample has more than 150,000 clones, with 70% to 90% found just once. The starting material was peripheral blood, obtained on day 0 of AZD1222 vaccination. Every receptor here comes from an adult in good health.

The rearrangement uses TRBV27 and TRBJ1-2; unclear D gene. CDR1 MNHEY and CDR2 SMNVEV come from the germline V gene (reference sequence). The CDR3 has 14 amino acids. Trimming cost V 0 bases and J 4 bases, with 9 bases left between them. CDR3 coding DNA: TGTGCCAGCAGTTTATCGGCCAGTAGCTATGGCTACACCTTC. Protein: CASSLSASSYGYTF.

This sequence joins TRBV29-1 and TRBJ2-5, with D perhaps assigned TRBD1 or TRBD2 (5 bases each). In germline, CDR1 is SQVTM, CDR2 ANQGSEA. The V gene lost 5 bases and the J gene lost 4 bases, with 11 bases spanning the gap. The CDR3 length is 12 residues. In DNA, the CDR3 is TGCAGCGTTCAGCCTGGGGGAGAGACCCAGTACTTC. Residues: CSVQPGGETQYF.

This chain links TRBV7-9 with TRBJ2-5, with D tentatively TRBD1 (6 bases). The V gene's germline CDR1 is SEHNR and CDR2 FQNEAQ (reference sequence). The CDR3 spans 15 residues. V shed 2 bases and J shed 1 base, with 11 bases lying between them. CDR3 region: CASSLQQGSQETQYF. The CDR3 region has the DNA TGTGCCAGCAGCTTACAGCAGGGGTCCCAAGAGACCCAGTACTTC.

The V gene is TRBV24-1, the J gene TRBJ2-1; D is perhaps TRBD1 (6 bases). V lost 3 bases, J lost 3 bases, and 14 bases lay in between. Per germline, CDR1 KGHDR and CDR2 SFDVKD. The CDR3 consists of 16 residues. CDR3 sequence (DNA): TGTGCCACCAGTGATATCGGGCAGGGGAACTACAATGAGCAGTTCTTC. Its translation is CATSDIGQGNYNEQFF.

The V gene is TRBV3-1 (or the pseudogene TRBV3-2), the J gene TRBJ1-4; possible D gene TRBD1, 6 bases. V was pared by 4 bases and J by 3 bases, with 21 bases between. The CDR3 length is 18 residues. CDR1 is LGHDT and CDR2 is YNNKEL in the germline V gene (reference sequence). The CDR3 region is CASSPSKSIQGPNEKLFF. In DNA form, the CDR3 reads TGTGCCAGCAGCCCTTCTAAGTCAATACAGGGACCTAATGAAAAACTGTTTTTT.

The chain joins TRBV6-5 to TRBJ1-1; the match to TRBD1 covers 11 bases. The CDR3 extends over 14 amino acids. Germline CDR1 is MNHEY and CDR2 is SVGAGI. The V gene end was trimmed by 5 bases and the J gene end by 9 bases; junction bases not matched to a gene: 8. Here the CDR3 reads CASSPQDRGRKAFF. The CDR3, as DNA: TGTGCCAGCAGTCCCCAGGACAGGGGGCGAAAAGCTTTCTTT.

The chain links TRBV24-1 to TRBJ2-7; unclear D gene. CDR1 KGHDR and CDR2 SFDVKD come from the germline V gene. Between the trimmed V and J ends, which lost 3 bases and 1 base, there was a span of 6 bases. The CDR3 spans 13 residues. The CDR3 nucleotides are TGTGCCACCAGTGATACGGAATCCTACGAGCAGTACTTC. It codes for CATSDTESYEQYF.

The chain carries TRBV6-5 and TRBJ1-2; D is uncertain. The V end was cut by 4 bases, the J end by 2 bases, with 17 bases between. Germline lookup yields CDR1 MNHEY and CDR2 SVGAGI. The CDR3 contains 16 residues. The chain's CDR3 is CASSSVAPPGNYGYTF. CDR3 DNA: TGTGCCAGCAGTTCGGTGGCGCCACCCGGGAACTATGGCTACACCTTC.

This clone was counted between two and nine times. This sequence joins TRBV7-9 and TRBJ2-5; no definite D call. Germline-derived CDR1 and CDR2 are SEHNR and FQNEAQ (reference sequence). The V gene lost 2 bases and the J gene lost 4 bases, with 5 bases spanning the gap. There are 12 residues in the CDR3. The DNA of the CDR3 is TGTGCCAGCAGCTTAACGAGAGAGACCCAGTACTTC. Translating gives CASSLTRETQYF.

This clone has only a few counts. The V call is TRBV6-5, the J call TRBJ2-5; the D call may be TRBD1 or TRBD2 (5 bases each). Germline V lookup: CDR1 MNHEY, CDR2 SVGAGI. This CDR3 contains 14 residues. V lost 4 bases and J lost 1, with 10 bases in between. CDR3: CASSWTGAQETQYF. The CDR3 nucleotides are TGTGCCAGCAGTTGGACCGGGGCCCAAGAGACCCAGTACTTC.

The chain recombines TRBV19 with TRBJ2-3, with D perhaps TRBD1 or TRBD2 (5 bases each). The CDR3 runs to 16 residues. Germline V gene data show CDR1 as LNHDA and CDR2 as SQIVND (reference sequence). Trimming took 3 bases from V and 4 from J, leaving 17 bases between them. CDR3 loop: CASSILQGARADTQYF. As DNA, the CDR3 is TGTGCCAGTAGTATCCTGCAAGGGGCGCGGGCAGATACGCAGTATTTT.

This chain uses TRBV27 with TRBJ1-5, with 8 bases that match TRBD1. This CDR3 spans 14 amino acids. The V segment lost 6 bases and the J segment 7 bases; nucleotides outside the gene matches: 8. The germline CDR1 and CDR2 sequences are MNHEY and SMNVEV (reference sequence). CDR3 protein: CASRGTGLLQPQHF. CDR3 coding DNA: TGTGCCAGCAGAGGGACAGGTCTTTTGCAGCCCCAGCATTTT.

As to this clone: Other nucleotide sequences from this sample produce the same CDR3. The CDR3 reads CASSLDGYSNQPQHF. CDR3 sequence (DNA): TGTGCCAGCAGCTTGGACGGTTATAGCAATCAGCCCCAGCATTTT. The gene calls are TRBV7-2 and TRBJ1-5; D unresolved. The length of the CDR3 is 15 residues. CDR1 is SGHTA and CDR2 is FQGNSA in the germline V gene. V lost 3 bases to trimming and J lost 0 bases, with 9 bases between them.

V is TRBV7-2 and J is TRBJ1-3, with unresolved D. V was pared by 1 base and J by 2 bases, with 6 bases between. CDR3 length: 14 amino acids. Germline V CDR1 and CDR2: SGHTA, FQGNSA. This CDR3 reads CASSLDRAGNTIYF. Written as DNA, the CDR3 is TGTGCCAGCAGCTTAGATAGAGCTGGAAACACCATATATTTT.

V usage is TRBV6-1 and J usage is TRBJ2-1; perhaps TRBD2 as D (7 bases). The CDR3 is 13 residues long. Germline CDR1 and CDR2: MNHNS and SASEGT. Between the trimmed V and J ends, which lost 1 base and 12 bases, there was a span of 13 bases. CDR3: CASSEGEGVRQFF. The CDR3, as DNA: TGTGCCAGCAGTGAAGGGGAGGGGGTCCGGCAGTTCTTC.

V is TRBV5-1 and J is TRBJ2-2, with D perhaps matching TRBD1 (6 bases). Germline CDR1 is SGHRS and CDR2 is YFSETQ. The CDR3 has 15 amino acids. V was shortened by 3 bases and J by 1 base, with 10 bases between the two germline ends. The CDR3 region is CASSSGTQNTGELFF. In nucleotides, the CDR3 is TGCGCCAGCAGCTCTGGGACACAGAACACCGGGGAGCTGTTTTTT. Filled out from reference TRBV5-1 and TRBJ2-2, the complete variable domain reads KAGVTQTPRYLIKTRGQQVTLSCSPISGHRSVSWYQQTPGQGLQFLFEYFSETQRNKGNFPGRFSGRQFSNSRSEMNVSTLELGDSALYLCASSSGTQNTGELFFGEGSRLTVL.

V is TRBV30 and J is TRBJ1-4; 10 nucleotides align to TRBD1. The CDR3 totals 14 residues. The V gene end was trimmed by 0 bases and the J gene end by 5 bases; junction bases not matched to a gene: 0. The germline CDR1 and CDR2 sequences are GTSNPN and SVGIG (reference sequence). CDR3 sequence: CAWSVGQGNEKLFF. In DNA, the CDR3 is TGTGCCTGGAGTGTGGGACAGGGGAATGAAAAACTGTTTTTT.